This paragraph covers one T cell receptor beta chain sequence. Antigen specificity is unknown. The data were obtained in a study of OX40 agonist ivuxolimab in advanced cancers. Study in general: Patient treatment consisted of intravenous ivuxolimab administration every 2 weeks at 0.01 to 10 mg/kg. There were three patients with partial responses, one having hepatocellular carcinoma and two cutaneous melanoma. Study results and limitations: Several nonresponders also turned out to have low normalized T-cell clonal expansion.

Method: immunoSEQ multiplex PCR; TCRdb's copy keeps in-frame clones and lacks some. Counted here are under 8,000 clones, 75% to 85% occurring once; the ten biggest clones make up 35% to 40%. In germline, CDR1 is SEHNR, CDR2 FQNEAQ (reference sequence). The V and J ends lost 5 bases and 3 bases respectively, with 17 bases between them. The CDR3 spans 15 residues. This sample comprised CD4+ or CD8+ T cells sorted from blood, obtained in a trial of the OX40 agonist ivuxolimab. The chain carries TRBV7-9 and TRBJ2-7, with D possibly being TRBD2 (6 bases). This receptor was identified in an adult with an advanced solid tumor such as melanoma, head and neck, liver or kidney cancer. CDR3 loop: CASSPWRAKVYEQYF. The CDR3 DNA follows: TGTGCCAGCAGCCCCTGGAGGGCCAAGGTCTACGAGCAGTACTTC. The whole variable domain, filled in from reference TRBV7-9 and TRBJ2-7, reads DTGVSQNPRHKITKRGQNVTFRCDPISEHNRLYWYRQTLGQGPEFLTYFQNEAQLEKSRLLSDRFSAERPKGSFSTLEIQRTEQGDSAMYLCASSPWRAKVYEQYFGPGTRLTVT.